One TCR beta chain is described in this entry. This clone's antigen is unknown. No much larger clonotype is one base removed from it; base qualities were not supplied. The approximately 40 donors, aged about 6 to 100 years, were systemically healthy Caucasian individuals from Russia. Roughly 10 milliliters of peripheral blood were drawn from each donor into EDTA-treated Vacutainer tubes. Ficoll-Paque density-gradient centrifugation was used to isolate PBMCs, with at least 6.5 million per sample. Total RNA was extracted from PBMCs with Trizol reagent, with at least 6 micrograms obtained per sample. Naive CD45RAhigh/CD27high T cell percentages were measured by flow cytometry on a PBMC aliquot from every donor. V gives up 3 bases and J gives up 2 bases, and the segment between their germline ends measures 10 bases. CDR1 and CDR2 (DFQATT, SNEGSKA) derive from the germline V gene (reference sequence). Taken from cysteine to phenylalanine, the CDR3 has 13 residues. The entry retains the CDR3 DNA only, 39 bases that are in frame from base 1.

This record comes from a study of blood T cells in healthy people across ages (dated by TCRdb to 2013 to 2016). The study in broad terms: In model experiments, template switching captured roughly one uniquely barcoded TCR beta cDNA molecule for every two T cells. Using deep sequencing normalized with unique cDNA molecular identifiers, the study measured how TCR beta repertoire diversity changes with age. Four age groups were formed from the donors: young (average roughly 15 years), middle-aged (approximately 40), aged (about 62) and long-lived (more than 75). Donors of different ages were randomly distributed across sequencing lanes to avoid experimental bias. The study analyzed two additional independent replicas of 1 million unique cDNA reads from the same blood draw for two donors, one aged 18 to 30 and one aged 80 or older. Findings and caveats that apply to the study as a whole: There was a strong correlation between observed TCR beta diversity and the percentage of naive T cells measured by flow cytometry. Observed TCR beta diversity per million T cells fell roughly linearly with age, and a significant reduction was already apparent by age roughly 41. Total diversity estimates from one million sequenced T cells were considered lower bounds and underestimates. The CMV infection status of donors was not known, potentially confounding age-related changes in expanded clonotypes. Because profiling used bulk unsorted PBMCs, naive and antigen-experienced compartments could not be compared conclusively. The long-lived group showed more naive CD4+ T cells, fewer expanded clones and increased TCR diversity than the aged group, suggesting age selection.

Library prep was done by 5' RACE. TCRdb names Illumina HiSeq 2500 as the instrument used. A second PCR of about 7 to 12 cycles was run with a J-beta primer mix and a sample-barcoded 5' primer. A template-switch 5' adaptor carrying 12 random nucleotides introduced a unique molecular identifier onto each TCR beta cDNA molecule. Each sample yielded at least 3 million CDR3-containing paired-end reads. First-strand cDNA synthesis was performed from all RNA using the Mint cDNA synthesis kit, with priming by a TRBC-specific oligonucleotide. Following uracil-DNA glycosylase treatment, a first 18-cycle PCR with universal primers M1SS and BC2_uni_R was performed on all cDNA. Regarding the original processing steps: For normalization, 1 million high-quality reads, each with a distinct molecular identifier, were randomly selected from each sample. Reads with shared molecular identifiers were discarded instead of being binned into consensus sequences. MiTCR, run with a Q25 quality threshold and the strictest error-elimination algorithm, handled CDR3 identification, clonotype clustering and error correction. Lower-bound total TCR beta diversity was estimated with a nonparametric unseen species model using Euler transformation. The public reads were reprocessed in TCRdb via fastp at Q25 and MiXCR, keeping in-frame beta chains. Entries are consolidated by CDR3 protein sequence, retaining the most common genes and DNA. In this record, the V and J calls reflect TCRdb's handling and not the investigators' own analysis. The sample table lists about 800,000 distinct CDR3 sequences, about three fifths of them with a count of one. Approximately 21% of the sample belongs to the ten largest clones.

This chain is built from TRBV20-1 and TRBJ1-1, with no D gene named confidently. The material sequenced was blood. This clonotype was sampled from a man in his thirties or forties in good health. The CDR3 in this case is CSASVATNTEAFF. The nucleotide sequence is TGCAGTGCTAGTGTGGCAACAAACACTGAAGCTTTCTTT.